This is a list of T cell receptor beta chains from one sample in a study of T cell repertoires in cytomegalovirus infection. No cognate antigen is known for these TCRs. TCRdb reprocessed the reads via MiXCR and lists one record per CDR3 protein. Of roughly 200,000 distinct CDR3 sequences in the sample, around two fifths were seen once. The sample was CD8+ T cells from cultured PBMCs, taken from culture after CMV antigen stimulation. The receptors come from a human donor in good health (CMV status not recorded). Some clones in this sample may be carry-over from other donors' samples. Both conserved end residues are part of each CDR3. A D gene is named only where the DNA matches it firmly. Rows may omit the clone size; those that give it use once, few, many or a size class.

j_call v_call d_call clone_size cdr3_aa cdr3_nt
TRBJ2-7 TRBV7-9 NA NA CASSFGDVATYEQYF TGTGCCAGCAGCTTCGGTGACGTTGCCACCTACGAGCAGTACTTC
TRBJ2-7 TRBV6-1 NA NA CASTGGYEQYF TGTGCCAGCACGGGCGGCTACGAGCAGTACTTC
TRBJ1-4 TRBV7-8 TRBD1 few CASSSHRGEKLFF TGTGCCAGCAGCTCGCACAGGGGTGAAAAACTGTTTTTT
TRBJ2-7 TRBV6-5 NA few CASSYSMYAYEQYF TGTGCCAGCAGTTACTCGATGTACGCCTACGAGCAGTACTTC
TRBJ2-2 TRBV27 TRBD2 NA CASTPGLAGTGELFF TGTGCCAGCACCCCCGGACTAGCGGGAACCGGGGAGCTGTTTTTT
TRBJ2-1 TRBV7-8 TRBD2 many CASSSRGQRGGSYNEQFF TGTGCCAGCAGCTCCCGAGGGCAGCGGGGGGGCTCCTACAATGAGCAGTTCTTC
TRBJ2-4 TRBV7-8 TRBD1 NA CASSTRTGTTNIQYF TGTGCCAGCAGCACCCGGACAGGGACGACAAACATTCAGTACTTC
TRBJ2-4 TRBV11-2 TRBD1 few CASLDRVKYIQYF TGTGCCAGCTTGGACAGGGTTAAGTACATTCAGTACTTC
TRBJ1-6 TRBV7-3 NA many CASSFGDGNSPLHF TGTGCCAGCAGCTTCGGAGACGGAAATTCACCCCTCCACTTT
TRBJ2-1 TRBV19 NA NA CASSILGEEYNEQFF TGTGCCAGTAGTATCTTAGGGGAAGAGTACAATGAGCAGTTCTTC
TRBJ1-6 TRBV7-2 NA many CASSLEGSSYNSPLHF TGTGCCAGCAGCTTGGAAGGGAGCTCCTATAATTCACCCCTCCACTTT
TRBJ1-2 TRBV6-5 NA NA CASSYPSTWANYGYTF TGTGCCAGCAGTTACCCGTCGACGTGGGCAAACTATGGCTACACCTTC
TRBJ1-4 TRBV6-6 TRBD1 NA CASSSWMDNDPGQGATNEKLFF TGTGCCAGCAGTTCCTGGATGGACAACGACCCGGGACAGGGAGCGACTAATGAAAAACTGTTTTTT
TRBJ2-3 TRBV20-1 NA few CSAPRGGGTDTQYF TGCAGTGCCCCCCGAGGCGGAGGCACAGATACGCAGTATTTT
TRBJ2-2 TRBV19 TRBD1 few CASSTRVTGGVTGELFF TGTGCCAGTAGTACTAGAGTGACAGGGGGCGTCACCGGGGAGCTGTTTTTT
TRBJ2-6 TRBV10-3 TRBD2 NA CAIARRGETGANVLTF TGTGCCATCGCCAGGCGGGGGGAAACTGGGGCCAACGTCCTGACTTTC
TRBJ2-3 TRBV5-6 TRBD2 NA CASSSALAGGRDTQYF TGTGCCAGCAGCTCGGCCCTAGCGGGAGGGCGAGATACGCAGTATTTT
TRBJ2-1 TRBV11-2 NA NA CASSSTSNEQFF TGTGCCAGCAGCTCAACTAGCAATGAGCAGTTCTTC
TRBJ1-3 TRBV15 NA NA CATSRVRGSGNTIYF TGTGCCACCAGCAGAGTCAGGGGCTCTGGAAACACCATATATTTT
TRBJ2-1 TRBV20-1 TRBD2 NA CSATGGGNVSYNEQFF TGCAGTGCTACTGGGGGGGGGAATGTCTCCTACAATGAGCAGTTCTTC
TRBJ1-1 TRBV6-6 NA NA CASSRLGWNTEAFF TGTGCCAGCAGTCGATTAGGGTGGAACACTGAAGCTTTCTTT
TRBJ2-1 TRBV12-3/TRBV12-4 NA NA CASRWSGKIYNEQFF TGTGCCAGCAGGTGGAGCGGCAAGATCTACAATGAGCAGTTCTTC
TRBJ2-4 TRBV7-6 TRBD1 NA CASSHPGQESFWVQYF TGTGCCAGCAGCCACCCGGGACAGGAGAGTTTTTGGGTTCAGTACTTC
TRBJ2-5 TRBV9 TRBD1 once CASSPSQGSGETQYF TGTGCCAGCAGCCCCTCACAGGGGTCCGGGGAGACCCAGTACTTC
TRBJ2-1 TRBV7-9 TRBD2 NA CASSLSETSGNEQFF TGTGCCAGCAGCTTATCCGAGACTAGCGGGAATGAGCAGTTCTTC
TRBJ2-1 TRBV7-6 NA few CASSAGVSRTDEQFF TGTGCCAGCAGCGCAGGGGTCTCCCGGACGGATGAGCAGTTCTTC
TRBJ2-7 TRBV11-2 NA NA CASSLDPGWDEQYF TGTGCCAGCAGCTTAGATCCGGGGTGGGACGAGCAGTACTTC
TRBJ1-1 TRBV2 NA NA CASLPESNTEAFF TGTGCCAGCTTGCCGGAATCGAACACTGAAGCTTTCTTT
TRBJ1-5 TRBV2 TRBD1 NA CASSDPDRGGQPQHF TGTGCCAGCAGTGACCCGGACAGGGGCGGCCAGCCCCAGCATTTT
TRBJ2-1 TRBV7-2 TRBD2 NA CASSLGAGGPLEQFF TGTGCCAGCAGCTTAGGGGCGGGAGGGCCTCTTGAGCAGTTCTTC
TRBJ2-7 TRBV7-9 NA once CASSTPTLPYEQYF TGTGCCAGCAGCACCCCGACACTTCCCTACGAGCAGTACTTC
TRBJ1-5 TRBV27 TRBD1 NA CASSLRPGRGPYQPQHF TGTGCCAGCAGTTTAAGGCCGGGGAGGGGGCCTTATCAGCCCCAGCATTTT
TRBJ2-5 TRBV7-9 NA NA CASSLLARRETQYF TGTGCCAGCAGCCTTCTAGCGCGACGGGAGACCCAGTACTTC
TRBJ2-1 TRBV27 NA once CASSFPGTSNREQFF TGTGCCAGCAGTTTCCCCGGGACTTCTAATCGGGAGCAGTTCTTC
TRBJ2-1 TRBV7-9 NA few CASSPGRNEQFF TGTGCCAGCAGCCCCGGCCGTAATGAGCAGTTCTTC
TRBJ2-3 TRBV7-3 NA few CASSLEAHTMSDTQYF TGTGCCAGCAGCTTAGAGGCCCACACAATGTCAGATACGCAGTATTTT
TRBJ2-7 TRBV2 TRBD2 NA CASSNTLLAGGPLFLYEQYF TGTGCCAGCAGTAACACCCTACTAGCGGGAGGGCCACTTTTTCTTTACGAGCAGTACTTC
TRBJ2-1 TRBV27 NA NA CASYELGSYNEQFF TGTGCCAGCTACGAGCTGGGCTCCTACAATGAGCAGTTCTTC
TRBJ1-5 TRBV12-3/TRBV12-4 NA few CASRLGTLSNQPQHF TGTGCCAGCAGGCTTGGGACGCTTAGCAATCAGCCCCAGCATTTT
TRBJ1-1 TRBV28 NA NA CASRGPYRRSPNTEAFF TGTGCCAGCAGAGGCCCTTACAGGCGTTCTCCGAACACTGAAGCTTTCTTT
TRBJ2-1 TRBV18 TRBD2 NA CASSASGRVLHDEQFF TGTGCCAGCTCAGCAAGCGGGAGGGTTTTACATGATGAGCAGTTCTTC
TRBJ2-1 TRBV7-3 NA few CASSLVPRDSSYNEQFF TGTGCCAGCAGCCTCGTCCCCCGGGACTCATCCTACAATGAGCAGTTCTTC
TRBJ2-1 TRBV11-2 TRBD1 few CASSLPQGQRNYNEQFF TGTGCCAGCAGCTTACCCCAGGGACAGAGAAACTACAATGAGCAGTTCTTC
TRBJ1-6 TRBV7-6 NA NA CASSLALRPFYNSPLHF TGTGCCAGCAGCTTAGCCCTCCGGCCATTTTATAATTCACCCCTCCACTTT
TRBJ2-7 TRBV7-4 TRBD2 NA CASTLASGRSYEQYF TGTGCCAGCACCCTAGCTAGCGGGAGATCCTACGAGCAGTACTTC